These 22 T cell receptor beta chains were sequenced from one sample in a study of early T cells in non-severe SARS-CoV-2 infection. TCRdb re-derived calls from the 5' RACE reads in MiXCR, one entry per CDR3 protein. The sample contains more than 65,000 distinct CDR3 sequences, around 13% of which appear only once. The sample was whole blood, taken at baseline. Receptors originate from an adult who was a healthcare worker with PCR-confirmed SARS-CoV-2 infection or an uninfected control (not recorded which).

The chain is built from TRBV30 and TRBJ2-5; 10 positions agree with TRBD2. CDR1 is GTSNPN and CDR2 is SVGIG in the germline V gene (reference sequence). Unmatched junction bases numbered 1, after V lost 2 bases and J lost 4 bases. The CDR3 loop spans 13 amino acids. The CDR3 bases are TGTGCCTGGAGTCGACTAGCGGGAGAGACCCAGTACTTC. Protein sequence: CAWSRLAGETQYF.

This clonotype has ten or more counts. This sequence joins TRBV29-1 and TRBJ1-1; D possibly corresponds to TRBD1 (6 bases). The CDR3 consists of 17 residues. Germline loops: CDR1 SQVTM, CDR2 ANQGSEA. V was cut by 4 bases and J by 2 bases, with 23 bases left in between. For the CDR3, the DNA is TGCAGCGTTGCAAAGGGAGGGCCCGGGGGCTTTAACACTGAAGCTTTCTTT. It yields the protein CSVAKGGPGGFNTEAFF.

In this sample, this clonotype turned up many times. The V and J genes are TRBV20-1 and TRBJ1-1; 9 nucleotides match TRBD1. The CDR3 totals 14 residues. Losses at the gene ends were 0 bases for V and 3 bases for J; bases not matched to a gene: 2. Germline CDR1 reads DFQATT; CDR2 reads SNEGSKA (reference sequence). The CDR3 reads CSAREQGAYTEAFF. Written as DNA, the CDR3 is TGCAGTGCTAGAGAACAGGGGGCTTACACTGAAGCTTTCTTT.

There are a few counts of this clonotype. The rearrangement joins TRBV6-4 to TRBJ2-1; D gene uncertain. The CDR3 sequence is 14 residues long. Germline V lookup: CDR1 MRHNA, CDR2 SNTAGT. Trimming pared 11 bases from V and 5 bases from J, leaving 19 bases between. CDR3 amino acids: CAQPSSRSNNEQFF. The CDR3 nucleotides are TGTGCCCAGCCGTCCTCGAGGTCTAACAATGAGCAGTTCTTC.

In its sample, this clonotype was seen a few times. The J gene is TRBJ2-1, the V gene TRBV10-3; D remains unclear. V was pared by 4 bases and J by 2 bases, with 6 bases between. Per germline, CDR1 ENHRY and CDR2 SYGVKD. There are 13 residues in the CDR3. The CDR3 DNA reads TGTGCCATCAGTGCTCAACCCTACAATGAGCAGTTCTTC. Protein product: CAISAQPYNEQFF.

This clonotype has a count of ten or more. The chain is built from TRBV24-1 and TRBJ2-3; 13 nucleotides match TRBD2. The CDR3 is made up of 15 amino acids. J was trimmed by 4 bases and V by 6 bases; bases with no gene match: 3. The germline CDR1 and CDR2 sequences are KGHDR and SFDVKD. The CDR3 loop reads CATSWTSGRSDTQYF. The CDR3 DNA follows: TGTGCCACCAGTTGGACTAGCGGGAGATCAGATACGCAGTATTTT.

This chain links TRBV20-1 with TRBJ2-1; the match to TRBD2 covers 8 bases. The V gene's germline CDR1 is DFQATT and CDR2 SNEGSKA (reference sequence). The CDR3 covers 14 residues. The J segment lost 4 bases and the V segment lost 4 bases, leaving 6 bases of the junction unmatched. The CDR3 coding sequence is TGCAGTGCTAAACCTAGCGGGCCTTACAATGAGCAGTTCTTC. Its protein is CSAKPSGPYNEQFF.

This clonotype showed up many times. The CDR3 protein is CASSSPYGQLNTEAFF. CDR3 DNA sequence: TGTGCCAGCAGCTCCCCTTACGGACAGTTGAACACTGAAGCTTTCTTT. The gene calls are TRBV7-8 and TRBJ1-1, with D tentatively TRBD1 (6 bases). Trimming shortened V by 4 bases and J by 0 bases, and 15 bases separated the two germline ends. The germline V gene has CDR1 SGHVS and CDR2 FQNEAQ. This CDR3 contains 16 residues.

This clonotype was counted many times. The chain recombines TRBV6-6 with TRBJ2-7; D is unresolved. Germline V gene lookup returns CDR1 MNHNY and CDR2 SVGAGI (reference sequence). With 2 bases removed from V and 4 bases from J, the gap between germline ends came to 9 bases. The CDR3 is 13 residues long. The CDR3 nucleotides are TGTGCCAGCAGTTACACACATGGGTACGAGCAGTACTTC. Amino acids: CASSYTHGYEQYF.

This sequence joins TRBV29-1 and TRBJ1-1; D is unresolved. CDR1 and CDR2 from the germline V gene are SQVTM and ANQGSEA. The CDR3 is 13 amino acids. Trimming left V 4 bases short and J 0 bases short, with 9 bases between. The CDR3: CSVVSVMNTEAFF. CDR3 bases: TGCAGCGTTGTATCCGTCATGAACACTGAAGCTTTCTTT. Combining the CDR3 with reference TRBV29-1 and TRBJ1-1 gives the whole variable domain SAVISQKPSRDICQRGTSLTIQCQVDSQVTMMFWYRQQPGQSLTLIATANQGSEATYESGFVIDKFPISRPNLTFSTLTVSNMSPEDSSIYLCSVVSVMNTEAFFGQGTRLTVV.

This clonotype was seen repeatedly, ten times or more. The chain is built from TRBV2 and TRBJ1-3; 7 bases align to TRBD1. Losses at the gene ends were 6 bases for V and 2 bases for J; bases not matched to a gene: 4. The CDR3 extends over 14 amino acids. The germline gives CDR1 SNHLY, CDR2 FYNNEI. CDR3 DNA sequence: TGTGCCAGCAGCCCTGACAGGGCTGGAAACACCATATATTTT. Translation gives CASSPDRAGNTIYF.

This clonotype came up many times. This chain's CDR3 is CASSFGEGTEAFF. CDR3 bases: TGTGCCAGCAGCTTCGGGGAAGGGACTGAAGCTTTCTTT. The chain has TRBV7-9 and TRBJ1-1, with no clear D. Germline V gives CDR1 SEHNR, CDR2 FQNEAQ (reference sequence). The CDR3 consists of 13 residues. The V and J ends lost 3 bases and 5 bases respectively, with 10 bases between them.

This clonotype was counted between two and nine times. The chain employs TRBV29-1 and TRBJ2-4; 7 bases line up with TRBD1. Looked up from germline, CDR1 is SQVTM and CDR2 is ANQGSEA. V trimming: 4 bases; J trimming: 3 bases; junction bases outside the gene matches: 3. The CDR3 contains 13 residues. The CDR3 DNA reads TGCAGCGTTGTTCCAGGGGGCAAAAACATTCAGTACTTC. Encoded protein: CSVVPGGKNIQYF.

The chain joins TRBV6-1 to TRBJ2-7; D not resolved. The CDR3 has 11 amino acids. V lost 7 bases to trimming and J lost 5 bases, with 9 bases between them. Germline CDR1 MNHNS, CDR2 SASEGT. This chain's CDR3 is CASTEWNEQYF. The DNA for the CDR3 is TGTGCCAGCACAGAATGGAACGAGCAGTACTTC.

In this sample, this clonotype turned up a few times. V is TRBV2 and J is TRBJ1-5; D may be TRBD1 (6 bases). Germline V lookup: CDR1 SNHLY, CDR2 FYNNEI. This CDR3 has 15 residues. V was cut by 6 bases and J by 6 bases, with 18 bases left in between. As DNA, the CDR3 is TGTGCCAGCAGGGACAGTCCTTTGGGCGGTCAGCCCCAGCATTTT. Translating it yields CASRDSPLGGQPQHF.

The chain has TRBV3-1 and TRBJ2-3; no firm D call. The CDR3 extends over 13 amino acids. The germline V and J ends were trimmed by 2 bases and 6 bases, with 9 bases remaining between them. CDR1 and CDR2 (germline): LGHDT, YNNKEL (reference sequence). The CDR3 region has the DNA TGTGCCAGCAGCCAACACGCGGCGGATACGCAGTATTTT. Protein sequence: CASSQHAADTQYF.

A few counts support this clonotype. The chain is built from TRBV2 and TRBJ1-5; the D is unclear. The V gene lost 6 bases and the J gene lost 3 bases, with 6 bases spanning the gap. This CDR3 region has 12 residues. CDR1 SNHLY and CDR2 FYNNEI come from the germline V gene. CDR3 sequence (DNA): TGTGCCAGCAGGGGCTTCAATCAGCCCCAGCATTTT. It translates to CASRGFNQPQHF.

This sequence joins TRBV6-5 and TRBJ2-4, with TRBD2 as a possible D gene (6 bases). Germline CDR1 is MNHEY and CDR2 is SVGAGI. The V end was cut by 7 bases, the J end by 0 bases, with 19 bases between. The CDR3 runs to 17 residues. CDR3 region: CASMPAGSGRAKNIQYF. The CDR3 nucleotides read TGTGCCAGCATGCCCGCGGGTAGCGGTCGAGCCAAAAACATTCAGTACTTC.

V is TRBV6-5 and J is TRBJ1-3, with D possibly matching TRBD1 (5 bases). CDR1 MNHEY and CDR2 SVGAGI come from the germline V gene. This CDR3 has 14 amino acids. Trimming pared 2 bases from V and 9 bases from J, leaving 14 bases between. The CDR3 nucleotides are TGTGCCAGCAGTTACGATCAGGGCCGGAGCACCATATATTTT. It encodes CASSYDQGRSTIYF.

This clonotype was observed many times. The rearrangement uses TRBV18 and TRBJ2-7; 11 bases line up with TRBD2. CDR1 is KGHSH, CDR2 LQKENI, per germline. The CDR3 sequence is 16 residues long. V gave up 4 bases and J gave up 2 bases; unmatched junction bases: 7. The CDR3 is CASSLSGLAAAYEQYF. CDR3 DNA sequence: TGTGCCAGCTCACTTTCGGGACTAGCGGCTGCCTACGAGCAGTACTTC.

Only a few counts were recorded for this clonotype. The V gene is TRBV23-1, the J gene TRBJ2-7; D possibly matches TRBD1 or TRBD2 (5 bases each). TRBV23-1 belongs to the ORF category, with a function that is uncertain. Trimming stripped 5 bases from V and 0 bases from J, with 14 bases between. The CDR3 is 15 amino acids. The CDR3 coding sequence is TGCGCCAGCAGTAAAGGGATGGGGGTCTCCTACGAGCAGTACTTC. The encoded protein is CASSKGMGVSYEQYF.

This clonotype was seen repeatedly, ten times or more. The CDR3 reads CASSLSRDSNTGELFF. CDR3 coding DNA: TGTGCCAGCAGCCTTTCCAGGGACTCGAACACCGGGGAGCTGTTTTTT. The J gene is TRBJ2-2, the V gene TRBV5-6; D might be TRBD2 (6 bases). Trimming cost V 4 bases and J 0 bases, with 13 bases left between them. The germline gives CDR1 SGHDT, CDR2 YYEEEE. CDR3 length: 16 amino acids.